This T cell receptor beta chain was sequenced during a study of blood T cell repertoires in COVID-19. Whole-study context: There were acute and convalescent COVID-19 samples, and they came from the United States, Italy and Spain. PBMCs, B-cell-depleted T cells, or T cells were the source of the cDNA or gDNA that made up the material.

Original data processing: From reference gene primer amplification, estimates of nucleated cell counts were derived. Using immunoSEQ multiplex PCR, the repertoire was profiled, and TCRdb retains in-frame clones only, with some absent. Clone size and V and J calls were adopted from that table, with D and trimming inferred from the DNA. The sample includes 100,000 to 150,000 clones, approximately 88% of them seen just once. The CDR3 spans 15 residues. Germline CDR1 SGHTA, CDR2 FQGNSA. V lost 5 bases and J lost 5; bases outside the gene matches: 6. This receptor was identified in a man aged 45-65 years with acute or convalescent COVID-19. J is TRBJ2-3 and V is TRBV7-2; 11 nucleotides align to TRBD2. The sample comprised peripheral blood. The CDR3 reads CASSKVAGGRDTQYF. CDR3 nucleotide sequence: TGTGCCAGCAGCAAAGTAGCGGGAGGGAGAGATACGCAGTATTTT.